Listed here are 20 T cell receptor beta chains from one sample, sequenced in a study of T cell changes during pregnancy in multiple sclerosis. TCRdb's table, derived via immunoSEQ multiplex PCR, lists solely in-frame clones and lacks some. The repertoire has about 33,000 clones, more than 75% of them found once; the top ten carry about 0.4%. The sequences come from CD4+ T cells from peripheral blood mononuclear cells, collected in the second trimester of pregnancy. The receptors here all came from a female donor in good health, enrolled as a control in a pregnancy study.

The CDR3 here is CASSTGLAGVEQYF. CDR3 DNA sequence: TGTGCCAGCAGTACCGGACTAGCGGGGGTTGAGCAGTACTTC. This chain joins TRBV6-5 and TRBJ2-7; 13 positions agree with TRBD2. The CDR3 length is 14 residues. The V gene's germline CDR1 is MNHEY and CDR2 SVGAGI. The J segment lost 7 bases and the V segment lost 5 bases, leaving 5 bases of the junction unmatched.

CDR3: CASSLPGALTYEQYF. The CDR3 DNA sequence: TGTGCCAGCAGCTTACCAGGGGCCCTAACCTACGAGCAGTACTTC. This rearrangement joins TRBV7-9 to TRBJ2-5; D may be TRBD1 (6 bases). With the DNA end fitting TRBJ2-7 better, the J assignment may be wrong. This CDR3 contains 15 residues. CDR1 is SEHNR and CDR2 is FQNEAQ in the germline V gene (reference sequence).

V usage is TRBV27 and J usage is TRBJ2-7, with a weak D call TRBD1 (5 bases). CDR1 MNHEY and CDR2 SMNVEV come from the germline V gene (reference sequence). The CDR3 runs 19 residues. V was shortened by 3 bases and J by 2 bases, with 26 bases between the two germline ends. As DNA, the CDR3 is TGTGCCAGCAGTTTGTCTGGGGTGTGGGGCCATATCCTTACCTACGAGCAGTACTTC. Translation gives CASSLSGVWGHILTYEQYF.

This chain connects TRBV27 to TRBJ1-1; 7 bases agree with TRBD1. CDR3 size: 15 residues. After removal of 0 bases from V and 4 bases from J, the junction contained 5 bases not matched to a gene. The V gene's germline CDR1 is MNHEY and CDR2 SMNVEV (reference sequence). The CDR3 DNA sequence: TGTGCCAGCAGTTTATCGAAGAAGGGGGCCACTGAAGCTTTCTTT. Its translation: CASSLSKKGATEAFF.

This clone was counted a single time. The gene calls are TRBV15 and TRBJ2-3, with 13 bases fitting TRBD2. CDR1 is LNHNV, CDR2 YYDKDF, per germline (reference sequence). J gave up 4 bases and V 3 bases, and 4 bases lay outside the gene matches. The CDR3 is 16 amino acids. DNA of the CDR3: TGTGCCACCAGCAGGGAAGGACTAGCGGGGGCAGATACGCAGTATTTT. Translating gives CATSREGLAGADTQYF.

This chain joins TRBV5-1 and TRBJ2-3, with TRBD2 identical over 11 bases. The CDR3 covers 16 residues. J was trimmed by 6 bases and V by 4 bases; bases with no gene match: 10. CDR1 and CDR2 from the germline V gene are SGHRS and YFSETQ. CDR3: CASSISIAGGRDTQYF. CDR3 nucleotide sequence: TGCGCCAGCAGCATCAGTATAGCGGGAGGGAGGGATACGCAGTATTTT.

The rearrangement joins TRBV5-1 to TRBJ2-7; 15 nucleotides align to TRBD2. CDR3 size: 16 residues. V lost 3 bases and J lost 6; bases outside the gene matches: 7. Germline assignment: CDR1 SGHRS and CDR2 YFSETQ. The CDR3 loop reads CASSSGLAGGLSEQYF. CDR3 sequence (DNA): TGCGCCAGCAGCTCAGGACTAGCGGGAGGGCTCTCCGAGCAGTACTTC. Complete variable domain (other parts from reference TRBV5-1 and TRBJ2-7): KAGVTQTPRYLIKTRGQQVTLSCSPISGHRSVSWYQQTPGQGLQFLFEYFSETQRNKGNFPGRFSGRQFSNSRSEMNVSTLELGDSALYLCASSSGLAGGLSEQYFGPGTRLTVT.

This chain uses TRBV10-1 with TRBJ2-4; the match to TRBD1 covers 9 bases. The CDR3 loop spans 15 amino acids. With 2 bases clipped from V and 5 bases from J, the junction kept 4 bases outside the gene matches. CDR1 is WNHNN, CDR2 SYGVQD, per germline (reference sequence). CDR3 in DNA: TGCGCCAGCAGTGAGGACCGGACAGGGGAAAACATTCAGTACTTC. It translates to CASSEDRTGENIQYF.

The rearrangement joins TRBV19 to TRBJ1-3; D uncertain. V lost 8 bases, J lost 0 bases, and 11 bases lay in between. Germline CDR1 and CDR2: LNHDA and SQIVND (reference sequence). The CDR3 length is 14 residues. The CDR3 region has the DNA TGTGCCAGTGCGTACCTGAGCTCTGGAAACACCATATATTTT. Translated: CASAYLSSGNTIYF. Looking up the rest from reference TRBV19 and TRBJ1-3 gives the full variable domain: DGGITQSPKYLFRKEGQNVTLSCEQNLNHDAMYWYRQDPGQGLRLIYYSQIVNDFQKGDIAEGYSVSREKKESFPLTVTSAQKNPTAFYLCASAYLSSGNTIYFGEGSWLTVV.

V gene TRBV7-2 combines with J gene TRBJ1-2; TRBD1 matches at 8 bases. The CDR3 is 15 residues long. Trimming at V came to 5 bases and at J to 2 bases, leaving 7 bases not matched to a gene. Germline V CDR1 and CDR2: SGHTA, FQGNSA. In DNA form, the CDR3 reads TGTGCCAGCAGCATCGGACAGGGACGGAACTATGGCTACACCTTC. Its translation is CASSIGQGRNYGYTF.

This clone was found a few times. The rearrangement links TRBV6-5 to TRBJ2-1, with D possibly TRBD1 on 6 matching bases. CDR1 MNHEY and CDR2 SVGAGI come from the germline V gene. V was pared by 7 bases and J by 1 base, with 14 bases between. This CDR3 has 15 residues. In nucleotides, the CDR3 is TGTGCCAGCACCAAAGCACAGGGATCCTACAATGAGCAGTTCTTC. It encodes CASTKAQGSYNEQFF.

Written as DNA, the CDR3 is TGTGCCAGTAGTACAGGGGGCCCTGAAGCTTTCTTT. Amino acid sequence: CASSTGGPEAFF. J is TRBJ1-1 and V is TRBV19; 8 nucleotides agree with TRBD1. J gave up 6 bases and V 4 bases, and 1 base lay outside the gene matches. CDR1 LNHDA and CDR2 SQIVND come from the germline V gene (reference sequence). CDR3 length: 12 residues.

The rearrangement uses TRBV30 and TRBJ2-3, with 8 bases matching TRBD2. This CDR3 has 13 residues. CDR1 and CDR2 from the germline V gene are GTSNPN and SVGIG (reference sequence). The V segment lost 3 bases and the J segment 6 bases; nucleotides outside the gene matches: 5. The CDR3 protein is CAWSGRAGDTQYF. Here the CDR3 DNA reads TGTGCCTGGAGCGGGAGGGCAGGGGATACGCAGTATTTT.

The V call is TRBV19, the J call TRBJ2-1; D may be TRBD2 (5 bases). This CDR3 has 18 amino acids. V lost 1 base to trimming and J lost 10 bases, with 26 bases between them. Germline assignment: CDR1 LNHDA and CDR2 SQIVND (reference sequence). DNA of the CDR3: TGTGCCAGTAGTATAGTTTGGGAACTAGTCGACCGGCTTCGAGAGCAGTTCTTC. Translated: CASSIVWELVDRLREQFF.

The chain couples TRBV4-1 to TRBJ2-5; 9 bases agree with TRBD2. Germline CDR1 reads MGHRA; CDR2 reads YSYEKL. CDR3 length equals 16 residues. Trimming removed 0 bases from V and 5 bases from J; junction bases left unmatched: 7. The CDR3 sequence is CASSQDPGLAGETQYF. The CDR3 nucleotides are TGCGCCAGCAGCCAAGATCCGGGACTAGCAGGGGAGACCCAGTACTTC.

The chain links TRBV5-1 to TRBJ2-1, with no clear D. The CDR3 covers 15 residues. Trimming cost V 0 bases and J 6 bases, with 13 bases left between them. CDR1 is SGHRS, CDR2 YFSETQ, per germline. The CDR3 spells CASSLGVSGGNEQFF. DNA of the CDR3: TGCGCCAGCAGCTTGGGAGTTAGTGGCGGCAATGAGCAGTTCTTC.

V usage is TRBV7-6 and J usage is TRBJ1-1; D gene unclear. Deletions cut 6 bases from V and 1 base from J, with 9 bases between. CDR3 size: 13 residues. Germline CDR1 is SGHVS and CDR2 is FNYEAQ. The CDR3 loop reads CASSSDQNTEAFF. Here the CDR3 DNA reads TGTGCCAGCAGTTCAGATCAGAACACTGAAGCTTTCTTT.

This rearrangement joins TRBV5-6 to TRBJ2-7, with TRBD2 matching 14 bases. The V and J ends lost 7 bases and 3 bases, in that order; junction bases with no gene match: 0. The germline V gene has CDR1 SGHDT and CDR2 YYEEEE. This CDR3 has 13 amino acids. CDR3 protein: CASGLAGGYEQYF. The CDR3 DNA reads TGTGCCAGCGGACTAGCGGGGGGCTACGAGCAGTACTTC.

Sample share makes this clone medium-sized (0.01 to 0.1%). V and J are TRBV19 and TRBJ1-2; TRBD1 might be the D (6 bases). With 1 base removed from V and 2 bases from J, the gap between germline ends came to 11 bases. This CDR3 contains 15 residues. Per the germline V gene, CDR1 is LNHDA and CDR2 is SQIVND (reference sequence). The CDR3: CASSIGARGNYGYTF. CDR3 nucleotides: TGTGCCAGTAGTATAGGAGCCAGGGGAAACTATGGCTACACCTTC.

The gene calls are TRBV14 and TRBJ2-7; D is uncertain. Per germline, CDR1 SGHDN and CDR2 FVKESK. The CDR3 extends over 12 amino acids. The V and J ends lost 5 bases and 6 bases respectively, with 11 bases between them. In DNA, the CDR3 is TGTGCCAGCAGCGCAATGCGGCGCGAGCAGTACTTC. As protein: CASSAMRREQYF.